Described below is a single TCR beta chain sequence and its context. This record comes from a study of blood T cell repertoires in COVID-19. Study summary: Collection of acute and convalescent COVID-19 samples took place in the United States, Italy and Spain. PBMCs, B-cell-depleted T cells, or T cells were the source of the cDNA or gDNA that made up the material.

In germline, CDR1 is SGDLS, CDR2 YYNGEE. Trimming pared 3 bases from V and 2 bases from J, leaving 11 bases between. This CDR3 is built from 14 residues. The Seattle patients joined while their infection was active and were tracked longitudinally afterward. Per the study methods: Estimation of nucleated cell counts relied on the amplification of reference gene primers. Sequenced by immunoSEQ multiplex PCR; TCRdb stores in-frame clones only, minus some. That table supplies the V and J calls and clone size; D and trimming were determined from the DNA. Among more than 150,000 clones, around 87% were seen once, and the ten largest hold 0.45% to 0.6%.

V gene TRBV9 combines with J gene TRBJ1-1; no reliable D call. Material: peripheral blood. This receptor was taken from a man in his sixties with COVID-19, enrolled during active disease. This CDR3 reads CASSENSKNTEAFF. The CDR3 nucleotides read TGTGCCAGCAGCGAAAACAGCAAAAACACTGAAGCTTTCTTT.